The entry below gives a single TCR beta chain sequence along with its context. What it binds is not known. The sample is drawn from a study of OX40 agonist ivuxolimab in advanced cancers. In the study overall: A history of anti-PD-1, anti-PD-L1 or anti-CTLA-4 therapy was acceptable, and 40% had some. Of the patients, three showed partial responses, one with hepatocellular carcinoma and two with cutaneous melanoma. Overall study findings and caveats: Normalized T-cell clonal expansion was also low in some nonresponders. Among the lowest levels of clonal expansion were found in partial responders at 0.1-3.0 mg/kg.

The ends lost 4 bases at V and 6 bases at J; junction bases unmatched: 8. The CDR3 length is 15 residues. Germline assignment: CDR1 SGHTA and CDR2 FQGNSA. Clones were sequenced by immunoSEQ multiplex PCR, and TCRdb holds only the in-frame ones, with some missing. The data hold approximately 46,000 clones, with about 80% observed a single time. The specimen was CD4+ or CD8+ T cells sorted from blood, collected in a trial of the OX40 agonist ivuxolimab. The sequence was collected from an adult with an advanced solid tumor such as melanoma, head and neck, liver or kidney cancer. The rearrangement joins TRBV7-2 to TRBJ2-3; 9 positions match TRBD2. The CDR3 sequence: CASSSGLAEWDTQYF. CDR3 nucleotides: TGTGCCAGCAGCTCGGGACTAGCCGAGTGGGATACGCAGTATTTT.